Listed here are 7 T cell receptor beta chains from one sample, sequenced in a study of T-cell reconstitution after alpha-beta-depleted transplantation in children. Unique molecular identifiers were incorporated into the prepared TCRbeta library. TCRdb reprocessed the PCR reads via MiXCR and lists one record per CDR3 protein. The sample shows fewer than 500,000 distinct CDR3 sequences, over 40% of them seen only once. This sample comprised PBMCs, obtained before TCRalphabeta/CD19-depleted stem cell transplant. The receptors derive from a girl aged 2-9 years with aplastic anemia, due to receive a stem cell transplant.

The rearrangement uses TRBV28 and TRBJ2-4; possibly TRBD2 for D (5 bases). Germline V gene data show CDR1 as MDHEN and CDR2 as SYDVKM. This CDR3 is 15 amino acids long. With 3 bases removed from V and 4 bases from J, the gap between germline ends came to 13 bases. The CDR3 DNA is TGTGCCAGCAGTTTGAGTCCTAGCTTGAAAAACATTCAGTACTTC. Protein product: CASSLSPSLKNIQYF. Looking up the rest from reference TRBV28 and TRBJ2-4 gives the full variable domain: DVKVTQSSRYLVKRTGEKVFLECVQDMDHENMFWYRQDPGLGLRLIYFSYDVKMKEKGDIPEGYSVSREKKERFSLILESASTNQTSMYLCASSLSPSLKNIQYFGAGTRLSVL.

This clonotype was counted ten times or more. The rearrangement links TRBV5-1 to TRBJ1-6; the match to TRBD1 covers 7 bases. Germline trimming cut 1 base from V and 10 bases from J; bases unmatched to any gene: 11. This CDR3 has 16 amino acids. The germline CDR1 and CDR2 sequences are SGHRS and YFSETQ. CDR3 DNA sequence: TGCGCCAGCAGCTTGTCGCAGGGACAGACGGGCTCACCCCTCCACTTT. Translation: CASSLSQGQTGSPLHF.

The chain combines TRBV5-1 with TRBJ2-7; 12 nucleotides align to TRBD1. Germline lookup yields CDR1 SGHRS and CDR2 YFSETQ. CDR3 length: 15 amino acids. J gave up 5 bases and V 4 bases, and 7 bases lay outside the gene matches. CDR3 coding DNA: TGCGCCAGCAGCCCAAGGGGGACAGGGGGCAACGAGCAGTACTTC. Amino acid sequence: CASSPRGTGGNEQYF.

The CDR3 loop is CAWSVLGYEQYF. CDR3 coding DNA: TGTGCCTGGAGTGTACTAGGTTACGAGCAGTACTTC. The chain combines TRBV30 with TRBJ2-7; TRBD2 might be the D (5 bases). Germline assignment: CDR1 GTSNPN and CDR2 SVGIG (reference sequence). The CDR3 has 12 amino acids. Trimming pared 0 bases from V and 4 bases from J, leaving 7 bases between.

The chain couples TRBV7-8 to TRBJ2-1, with 7 positions matching TRBD2. Germline CDR1 reads SGHVS; CDR2 reads FQNEAQ. The junction had 9 bases not matched to a gene; V was cut back by 4 bases and J by 0 bases. The CDR3 runs 17 residues. The CDR3 reads CASSSPPSGSSYNEQFF. The CDR3 bases are TGTGCCAGCAGCTCGCCCCCTAGCGGAAGCTCCTACAATGAGCAGTTCTTC.

The chain combines TRBV7-9 with TRBJ2-1; possibly TRBD1 for D (5 bases). Trimming pared 1 base from V and 9 bases from J, leaving 16 bases between. CDR3 size: 15 residues. Germline assignment: CDR1 SEHNR and CDR2 FQNEAQ (reference sequence). CDR3 sequence: CASSLEGHSLGEQFF. The CDR3 DNA reads TGTGCCAGCAGCTTAGAGGGGCATTCCCTCGGTGAGCAGTTCTTC.

Remarks on this clonotype: A read error may produce the germline difference seen at one junction end. The chain employs TRBV3-1 and TRBJ2-1; 12 positions agree with TRBD2. Germline lookup yields CDR1 LGHDT and CDR2 YNNKEL (reference sequence). The length of the CDR3 is 18 residues. The CDR3, as DNA: TGTGCCAGCAGCCAGACCCTACTGACTAGCGGGGGTTACAATGAGCAGTCCTTC. Translating gives CASSQTLLTSGGYNEQSF.